This is a list of T cell receptor beta chains from one sample in a study of blood T cell repertoires in COVID-19. Assay used: immunoSEQ multiplex PCR; TCRdb lists only in-frame clones, some missing. The sample contains 180,000 or so clones, roughly 76% of which appear only once. The sequenced sample was peripheral blood. These receptors came from a middle-aged woman with COVID-19, enrolled during active disease. Both conserved end residues are trimmed from each CDR3. Fields, in order: J gene, V gene, CDR3 protein.

TRBJ1-3,TRBV6-6,ASSVHRGSGNTIY
TRBJ2-7,TRBV5-1,ASSSGLAGSNEQY
TRBJ2-1,TRBV4-1,ASSQGPLSGTTYNEQF
TRBJ1-3,TRBV28,ASRIGGVSSGNTIY
TRBJ2-7,TRBV20-1,SASHSRSYEQY
TRBJ2-3,TRBV19,ASHRGWEDTQY
TRBJ1-2,TRBV7-8,ASSLARGRKGGYT
TRBJ1-4,TRBV11-2,ASSLDGQTNEKLF
TRBJ1-2,TRBV18,ASSPRSDYGYT
TRBJ1-2,TRBV6-6,ASSIGQGIYGYT
TRBJ2-3,TRBV19,ASRGDRAGGRDTQY
TRBJ1-4,TRBV6-5,ASTLSGANEKLF
TRBJ1-1,TRBV12-3/TRBV12-4,ASSLVGAAEAF
TRBJ2-2,TRBV11-2,ASTTIQGNSNTGELF
TRBJ1-2,TRBV27,ASRVPRDSSYGYT
TRBJ2-1,TRBV2,ASSESSGANNEQF
TRBJ1-2,TRBV6-5,ASSSRVDGYT
TRBJ1-4,TRBV19,ATTDSFNEKLF
TRBJ1-1,TRBV3-1/TRBV3-2,ASSQGTGTEAF
TRBJ1-1,TRBV18,ASSPSGQQLEAF
TRBJ2-3,TRBV18,ASSPGPNPDTQY
TRBJ1-6,TRBV6-5,ASITEAYNSPLH
TRBJ2-5,TRBV28,ASQSGSGPIQETQY
TRBJ1-3,TRBV5-1,ASSVGTVSGNTIY
TRBJ2-1,TRBV28,ASWTGGNEQF
TRBJ1-6,TRBV18,ASSTSGNSPLH
TRBJ2-2,TRBV7-3,ASSLNGAVGTGELF
TRBJ2-3,TRBV9,ASSSHRVSTDTQY
TRBJ2-5,TRBV28,ASRLTAGEGETQY
TRBJ2-7,TRBV7-9,ASSPGLAGGYEQY
TRBJ1-5,TRBV5-6,ASSAADRPNQPQH
TRBJ2-3,TRBV12-3/TRBV12-4,ASSFARDLEY
TRBJ2-3,TRBV19,ASRKERGGDTQY
TRBJ1-6,TRBV10-3,AIKMTDNSPLH
TRBJ2-2,TRBV2,ASRAGTNTGELF
TRBJ2-3,TRBV7-2,ASSLIGRLGIADTQY
TRBJ2-5,TRBV7-8,ASSAGLYQETQY
TRBJ2-3,TRBV29-1,SVDTGRSTDTQY